Each of the 13 T cell receptor beta chains below was sequenced from the same sample in a study of control samples from healthy donors and cancer patients. The data were produced by immunoSEQ multiplex PCR, yet TCRdb's version contains in-frame clones alone and is incomplete. The sample contains 210,000 or so clones, about 90% of which appear only once. The sequenced sample was blood. These receptors all stem from a man younger than 40 in good health.

Note on this clone: The same CDR3 also results from other DNA sequences found in this sample. The chain employs TRBV18 and TRBJ1-5; TRBD1 matches 7 bases. The CDR3 loop spans 13 amino acids. The germline V gene encodes CDR1 KGHSH and CDR2 LQKENI. Trimming at V came to 3 bases and at J to 5 bases, leaving 1 base not matched to a gene. DNA for the CDR3: TGTGCCAGCTCACCTGACAGGGATCAGCCCCAGCATTTT. Its protein product is CASSPDRDQPQHF.

V gene TRBV5-1 combines with J gene TRBJ1-1, with D uncertain. The V and J ends lost 3 bases and 4 bases respectively, with 7 bases between them. The CDR3 runs 12 residues. Germline CDR1 reads SGHRS; CDR2 reads YFSETQ. CDR3 sequence reads: CASSSGFTEAFF. DNA of the CDR3: TGCGCCAGCAGCTCGGGGTTCACTGAAGCTTTCTTT.

This clone was counted a few times. The V gene is TRBV11-2, the J gene TRBJ2-1; unclear D gene. The V gene lost 5 bases and the J gene lost 0 bases, with 11 bases spanning the gap. The germline gives CDR1 SGHAT, CDR2 FQNNGV. This CDR3 is built from 15 residues. CDR3 nucleotides: TGTGCCAGCAGCCCAAGGGTTAGCTCCTACAATGAGCAGTTCTTC. It codes for CASSPRVSSYNEQFF.

The CDR3 spells CASSPQGVRTDTQYF. Here the CDR3 DNA reads TGTGCCAGCAGCCCACAGGGGGTACGCACAGATACGCAGTATTTT. The gene calls are TRBV7-2 and TRBJ2-3; 8 nucleotides line up with TRBD1. CDR3 length: 15 residues. J was trimmed by 1 base and V by 5 bases; bases with no gene match: 5. Per germline, CDR1 SGHTA and CDR2 FQGNSA.

This chain links TRBV19 with TRBJ2-7; D gene unclear. The germline CDR1 and CDR2 sequences are LNHDA and SQIVND (reference sequence). This CDR3 has 14 residues. V lost 1 base, J lost 2 bases, and 9 bases lay in between. In DNA, the CDR3 is TGTGCCAGTAGTATAGGCGTTGGGCCCTACGAGCAGTACTTC. Encoded protein: CASSIGVGPYEQYF.

V gene TRBV6-2 or TRBV6-3 combines with J gene TRBJ1-3, with D possibly matching TRBD1 (5 bases). The CDR3 spans 16 residues. Trimming removed 2 bases from V and 1 base from J, with 12 bases in between. CDR1 MNHEY and CDR2 SVGEGT come from the germline V gene. The CDR3 DNA sequence: TGTGCCAGCAGTTACGGCGGGACGGTATCTGGAAACACCATATATTTT. Amino acid sequence: CASSYGGTVSGNTIYF.

CDR3 sequence reads: CASSRLGGLGSLEQYF. The CDR3 bases are TGTGCCAGCAGCAGACTTGGCGGCTTAGGGTCCCTCGAGCAGTACTTC. The V gene is TRBV14, the J gene TRBJ2-7, with no clear D. Per germline, CDR1 SGHDN and CDR2 FVKESK. Trimming took off 5 bases at V and 6 bases at J, with 23 bases between the two ends. The length of the CDR3 is 16 residues. The full variable domain, completed using reference TRBV14 and TRBJ2-7, is EAGVTQFPSHSVIEKGQTVTLRCDPISGHDNLYWYRRVMGKEIKFLLHFVKESKQDESGMPNNRFLAERTGGTYSTLKVQPAELEDSGVYFCASSRLGGLGSLEQYFGPGTRLTVT.

The CDR3 DNA sequence: TGTGCCACCAGCAGAGATCGGGGGATTTCCTACGAGCAGTACTTC. Residues: CATSRDRGISYEQYF. The chain recombines TRBV15 with TRBJ2-7, with a tentative D call TRBD2 (6 bases). CDR1 LNHNV and CDR2 YYDKDF come from the germline V gene (reference sequence). Between the trimmed V and J ends, which lost 0 bases and 1 base, there was a span of 10 bases. This CDR3 is 15 amino acids long. The full variable domain, in which reference TRBV15 and TRBJ2-7 provide the parts outside the CDR3, is DAMVIQNPRYQVTQFGKPVTLSCSQTLNHNVMYWYQQKSSQAPKLLFHYYDKDFNNEADTPDNFQSRRPNTSFCFLDIRSPGLGDTAMYLCATSRDRGISYEQYFGPGTRLTVT.

The chain has TRBV30 and TRBJ1-4, with TRBD1 matching over 8 bases. J lost 5 bases, V lost 3 bases, and 8 bases had no gene match. The germline V gene encodes CDR1 GTSNPN and CDR2 SVGIG (reference sequence). The CDR3 length is 15 residues. CDR3 region: CAWSGLQGENEKLFF. CDR3 DNA sequence: TGTGCCTGGAGCGGTTTACAGGGGGAGAATGAAAAACTGTTTTTT.

V usage is TRBV30 and J usage is TRBJ2-7; D perhaps matches TRBD1 (6 bases). The CDR3 length is 15 residues. CDR1 and CDR2 (germline): GTSNPN, SVGIG (reference sequence). The ends were cut back, 0 bases at V and 0 bases at J, with 12 bases in the middle. CDR3 residues: CAWSVPDSSSYEQYF. The CDR3 DNA is TGTGCCTGGAGTGTACCGGACAGCAGCTCCTACGAGCAGTACTTC.

The CDR3 DNA follows: TGTGCCAGCAGCTTAAAACAGGGGCTAGAAGCCGGGGAGCTGTTTTTT. Translating gives CASSLKQGLEAGELFF. V usage is TRBV7-8 and J usage is TRBJ2-2, with 7 bases fitting TRBD1. After removal of 2 bases from V and 6 bases from J, the junction contained 9 bases not matched to a gene. Per the germline V gene, CDR1 is SGHVS and CDR2 is FQNEAQ. This CDR3 contains 16 residues.

The rearrangement links TRBV6-5 to TRBJ2-7; 10 bases align to TRBD2. Germline-derived CDR1 and CDR2 are MNHEY and SVGAGI. With V trimmed by 6 bases and J by 6 bases, 11 bases remained unmatched. This CDR3 region has 15 residues. CDR3 DNA sequence: TGTGCCAGCAGACTGACGAGCGGGGGGGCCGGCGAGCAGTACTTC. As protein: CASRLTSGGAGEQYF.

The chain recombines TRBV4-1 with TRBJ2-2; 10 bases are a match to TRBD1. J was trimmed by 7 bases and V by 4 bases; bases with no gene match: 3. Germline V CDR1 and CDR2: MGHRA, YSYEKL. This CDR3 is 14 amino acids long. The CDR3: CASSLGQGGGELFF. DNA of the CDR3: TGCGCCAGCAGCCTTGGACAGGGGGGCGGGGAGCTGTTTTTT.